These T cell receptor beta chains were read from a single sample in a study of blood T cells in healthy people across ages. TCRdb reanalysed the 5' RACE reads using MiXCR and keeps one entry per CDR3 protein. In the table there are 1.5 million to 2 million distinct CDR3 sequences, just under 50% of which are singletons. Sequencing was done on a sample of blood. The receptors originated from a woman aged 40 to 50 in good health. Both conserved end residues are part of each CDR3. A D gene is named only where the DNA matches it firmly. Size values are once, few and many counts, or a class for expanded clones, and some rows have none.

J,D,V,size,DNA,CDR3
TRBJ1-2,.,TRBV5-1,few,TGCGCCAGCAGCAGCTCAGAACCTCGGGCTATCTATGGCTACACCTTC,CASSSSEPRAIYGYTF
TRBJ2-5,.,TRBV3-1,few,TGTGCCAGCAGAGCAGGGTTCGACCAAGAGACCCAGTACTTC,CASRAGFDQETQYF
TRBJ1-5,.,TRBV20-1,.,TGCAGTGCTAGGGTAGGGGGAAATCAGCCCCAGCATTTT,CSARVGGNQPQHF
TRBJ1-2,TRBD1,TRBV4-1,.,TGCGCCAGCAGCCTCGGGACAGGGTGGGTTGGCTACACCTTC,CASSLGTGWVGYTF
TRBJ2-7,.,TRBV20-1,.,TGCAGTGCTAGAGACCCCCCAGGGAGCTCCTACGAGCAGTACTTC,CSARDPPGSSYEQYF
TRBJ2-7,TRBD1,TRBV20-1,.,TGCAGTGGGGCCGGGACAGGGTACAATGAGCAGTACTTC,CSGAGTGYNEQYF
TRBJ2-5,.,TRBV28,.,TGTGCCAGCCGAGGCAGGGGTTGGGGGAAAGAGACCCAGTACTTC,CASRGRGWGKETQYF
TRBJ2-3,TRBD1,TRBV24-1,.,TGTGCCACCAGCCCGAGGGACAGAGAAGATACGCAGTATTTT,CATSPRDREDTQYF
TRBJ2-1,TRBD2,TRBV7-6,.,TGTGCCAGCACCCAGGGAGCGGGGCCTTACAATGAGCAGTTCTTC,CASTQGAGPYNEQFF
TRBJ2-1,TRBD1,TRBV6-5,.,TGTGCCAGCAGTTACGGGGACAGAGACAATGAGCAGTTCTTC,CASSYGDRDNEQFF
TRBJ1-2,.,TRBV15,few,TGTGCCACCAGCTCCTCGATCAGCGGGGGAATATCTAACTATGGCTACACCTTC,CATSSSISGGISNYGYTF
TRBJ2-7,.,TRBV27,.,TGTGCCAGCAGTGCGGGTTCCGGGACGGCTCTTTACGAGCAGTACTTC,CASSAGSGTALYEQYF
TRBJ1-2,.,TRBV29-1,few,TGCAGCGGGAGGGAGGGCAACTATGGCTACACCTTC,CSGREGNYGYTF
TRBJ2-1,.,TRBV24-1,few,TGTGCCACCAGGTCGGGTCTGTACAATGAGCAGTTCTTC,CATRSGLYNEQFF
TRBJ2-1,.,TRBV20-1,.,TGCAGTGCCCCTGGCGGAGCTGTCTACAATGAGCAGTTCTTC,CSAPGGAVYNEQFF
TRBJ1-4,.,TRBV29-1,.,TGCAGCGTTGAAGAAGGAGGGGTTGGTGAAAAACTGTTTTTT,CSVEEGGVGEKLFF
TRBJ2-3,TRBD2,TRBV12-3/TRBV12-4,.,TGTGCCAGCACCACCTCTCAGGGCGGGGGGGCCGCAGATACGCAGTATTTT,CASTTSQGGGAADTQYF
TRBJ2-1,.,TRBV12-3/TRBV12-4,few,TGTGCCAGCAGTTTAGGCGGGGAGGCTCACAATGAGCAGTTCTTC,CASSLGGEAHNEQFF
TRBJ2-2,.,TRBV4-3,few,TGCGCCAGCAGCCAAGCTAGAAACACCGGGGAGCTGTTTTTT,CASSQARNTGELFF
TRBJ2-7,.,TRBV10-2,.,TGCGCCACCGTCCTAGGACAGGGACTATACGAGCAGTACTTC,CATVLGQGLYEQYF
TRBJ1-5,.,TRBV3-1,.,TGTGCCAGCAGTAGACGGGGCCATCAGCCCCAGCATTTT,CASSRRGHQPQHF
TRBJ2-3,.,TRBV6-6,.,TGTGCCAGCAGTTACCCCGACAGTTTCGATACGCAGTATTTT,CASSYPDSFDTQYF
TRBJ2-1,.,TRBV20-1,once,TGCAGTGCTAGGTCCTGGGGATCCTCCTACAATGAGCAGTTCTTC,CSARSWGSSYNEQFF
TRBJ2-1,.,TRBV5-1,few,TGCGCCAGCAGCGCCGGGAGCGGATACAATGAGCAGTTCTTC,CASSAGSGYNEQFF
TRBJ1-1,.,TRBV11-2,.,TGTGCCAGCGGCGCAAGGAACACTGAAGCTTTCTTT,CASGARNTEAFF
TRBJ1-2,.,TRBV6-5,few,TGTGCCAGCAGTTTAGCAGGGATAGCTAACTATGGCTACACCTTC,CASSLAGIANYGYTF
TRBJ2-3,.,TRBV20-1,.,TGCAGTGCTATAAGGGCGGATACGCAGTATTTT,CSAIRADTQYF
TRBJ2-7,TRBD2,TRBV12-3/TRBV12-4,.,TGTGCCAGCAGTTTGGTAGCGGGGGGTTTCTCCTACAATGAGCAGTACTTC,CASSLVAGGFSYNEQYF
TRBJ1-1,.,TRBV3-1,.,TGTGCCAGCAGCCAACCTTTCGCCGGGAACACTGAAGCTTTCTTT,CASSQPFAGNTEAFF
TRBJ2-3,TRBD1,TRBV20-1,.,TGCAGTGCCGCCACCGGACAGGGGACGAATACGCAGTATTTT,CSAATGQGTNTQYF
TRBJ1-4,.,TRBV5-1,few,TGCGCCAGCAGCTTGGAAGGGGGATCGGATGAAAAACTGTTTTTT,CASSLEGGSDEKLFF
TRBJ2-5,.,TRBV6-5,.,TGTGCCAGCAGTTACGGGGTGGGGAGCGGGACCCAGTACTTC,CASSYGVGSGTQYF
TRBJ1-2,.,TRBV10-3,.,TGTGCCATCAGTGAGTCGTCCGGGGGCGCGGATGGCTACACCTTC,CAISESSGGADGYTF